The clone carrying this TCR beta chain was counted only a few times. Its antigen is as yet unknown. This sample is part of a study of identical twins. Whole-study findings and limits: Analyses based on zero insertions could be partly confounded by invariant MAIT and iNKT cells. Findings came from cross-sectional statistics, without long-term follow-up of donors. It was out-of-frame TCR alpha sharing in monozygotic twins that models underestimated.

Addition of a universal primer site occurred through template switching, and cDNA carried unique molecular identifiers. MiXCR, run by TCRdb on the 5' RACE reads, gives a single entry per CDR3 protein. The sample gives more than 650,000 distinct CDR3 sequences, 6.1% of which show up once; approximately 1.6% is in the top ten. Germline CDR1 SGHRS, CDR2 YFSETQ. Between the trimmed V and J ends, which lost 0 bases and 6 bases, there was a span of 11 bases. CDR3 size: 14 residues. The V call is TRBV5-1, the J call TRBJ2-3; D unresolved. This receptor was taken from a man younger than 35 in good health. Sequencing was performed on naive T cells sorted from blood. CDR3 sequence reads: CASSLGSARDTQYF. For the CDR3, the DNA is TGCGCCAGCAGCTTGGGATCGGCCCGGGATACGCAGTATTTT.